These T cell receptor beta chains were read from a single sample in a study of blood T cell repertoires in COVID-19. Clones were sequenced by immunoSEQ multiplex PCR, and TCRdb holds only the in-frame ones, with some missing. The sample yields about 130,000 clones, approximately 80% seen once. The specimen sequenced was PBMCs or T cells enriched from blood (not recorded which). The receptor set was obtained from a man in his forties or fifties who had recovered from COVID-19. CDR3s include the opening cysteine and the closing phenylalanine or tryptophan. A D gene is named only where the DNA matches it firmly. Size is stated for part of the rows, as once, few or many counts, or as a class when the clone is expanded.

>TRBJ2-7|TRBV30|NA|NA
TGTGCCTACACTAAGACAGGCGGCTCCTACGAGCAGTACTTC
CAYTKTGGSYEQYF
>TRBJ2-7|TRBV5-4|NA|NA
TGTGCCAGCAGCTTGGGGGGCTTTAGGTACGAGCAGTACTTC
CASSLGGFRYEQYF
>TRBJ2-6|TRBV5-1|NA|few
TGCGCCAGCAGCTTGACCACAGCCTCTGGGGCCAACGTCCTGACTTTC
CASSLTTASGANVLTF
>TRBJ1-2|TRBV7-6|NA|few
TGTGCCAGCAGCTTAGCAGGGGTTTTGAACTATGGCTACACCTTC
CASSLAGVLNYGYTF
>TRBJ2-5|TRBV27|NA|NA
TGTGCCAGCAGGAAAGGGGGTACGGCCACCCAAGAGACCCAGTACTTC
CASRKGGTATQETQYF
>TRBJ2-7|TRBV7-2|NA|NA
TGTGCCAGCAGCTTACCGGGTATCGGCTACGAGCAGTACTTC
CASSLPGIGYEQYF
>TRBJ1-2|TRBV6-2/TRBV6-3|NA|NA
TGTGCCAGCAGTTACGATCCGACATGGAATGGCTACACCTTC
CASSYDPTWNGYTF
>TRBJ2-3|TRBV2|TRBD2|many
TGTGCCAGCAGTGAAGTCGCTAGCGGGGGCCGCGGAGATACGCAGTATTTT
CASSEVASGGRGDTQYF
>TRBJ1-3|TRBV10-3|NA|NA
TGTGCCATCAGTGGGGGGGATCACTCTGGAAACACCATATATTTT
CAISGGDHSGNTIYF
>TRBJ2-5|TRBV18|TRBD1|NA
TGTGCCAGCTCACCACCGGGACAGGGGGCCCAAGAGACCCAGTACTTC
CASSPPGQGAQETQYF
>TRBJ2-7|TRBV6-2/TRBV6-3|NA|NA
TGTGCCAGCAGTAATGACAGGACCCTCTCCTACGAGCAGTACTTC
CASSNDRTLSYEQYF
>TRBJ2-7|TRBV5-1|NA|NA
TGCGCCAGCAGCCCATCTTCAGGGGCGGGCTACGAGCAGTACTTC
CASSPSSGAGYEQYF
>TRBJ2-5|TRBV7-2|NA|NA
TGTGCCAGCAGCTTAGAGGGGCGCCTAGGGCGAAGACTCGGGACCCAGTACTTC
CASSLEGRLGRRLGTQYF
>TRBJ2-3|TRBV25-1|TRBD1|few
TGTGCCAGCACCCCCGGGACAGGGAATGTGAGGCAGTATTTT
CASTPGTGNVRQYF
>TRBJ1-4|TRBV19|TRBD1|NA
TGTGCCAGTAGTGGCTGGGACAGACCTAATGAAAAACTGTTTTTT
CASSGWDRPNEKLFF
>TRBJ2-2|TRBV9|TRBD2|NA
TGTGCCAGCAGCGCTCCTGCTAGCGGTCACGGGGAGCTGTTTTTT
CASSAPASGHGELFF
>TRBJ2-2|TRBV24-1|NA|NA
TGTGCCACCAGTGATTGGACTCTTGCTGGGGCCGGGGAGCTGTTTTTT
CATSDWTLAGAGELFF
>TRBJ2-7|TRBV12-3/TRBV12-4|NA|NA
TGTGCCAGCAGTTTAGGGGGGCGTGAGCAGTACTTC
CASSLGGREQYF
>TRBJ1-2|TRBV9|TRBD1|NA
TGTGCCAGCGGACGGGACAGGGCTAACTATGGCTACACCTTC
CASGRDRANYGYTF
>TRBJ2-7|TRBV4-3|TRBD1|NA
TGCGCCAGCAGCCAGGGGGGGACAGGGTACGAGCAGTACTTC
CASSQGGTGYEQYF
>TRBJ2-5|TRBV5-5|NA|NA
TGTGCCAGCAGCTCACAGGCGAACCAAGAGACCCAGTACTTC
CASSSQANQETQYF
>TRBJ1-2|TRBV9|TRBD1|NA
TGTGCCAGCAGCGTGAAAGGGGGCCGAGTTCCGGTCGATGGCTACACCTTC
CASSVKGGRVPVDGYTF
>TRBJ2-5|TRBV10-2|TRBD2|once
TGCGCCAGCAGTGTGTTAGCGGGGGGCCTCTACCAAGAGACCCAGTACTTC
CASSVLAGGLYQETQYF
>TRBJ1-3|TRBV29-1|NA|NA
TGCAGCGTTGATCTCGTTTCTGGAAACACCATATATTTT
CSVDLVSGNTIYF
>TRBJ1-5|TRBV9|NA|NA
TGTGCCAGCAGCGTAGAGGGGGGGTATCAGCCCCAGCATTTT
CASSVEGGYQPQHF
>TRBJ2-2|TRBV7-2|NA|NA
TGTGCCAGCAGCCACCAGGCAGGTCGGGATATAGTCGGGGAGCTGTTTTTT
CASSHQAGRDIVGELFF
>TRBJ2-7|TRBV2|TRBD1|NA
TGTGCCAGCAGCCGCCCCGGACAGGAGAACTCCTACGAGCAGTACTTC
CASSRPGQENSYEQYF